Detailed here is one TCR beta chain. Trimming took 0 bases from V and 0 from J, leaving 22 bases between them. CDR3 length equals 19 residues. The V gene's germline CDR1 is SGHRS and CDR2 YFSETQ. Original analysis: Amplified reference gene primers provided the basis for estimating nucleated cell counts. This table comes from immunoSEQ multiplex PCR, and its TCRdb copy is limited to in-frame clones, with some not included. The V and J calls and clone size were taken over from that table, and D and trimming were inferred from the DNA. The top ten clones hold around 1% of a sample with over 150,000 clones, 80% to 90% of them seen once. This entry comes from a study of blood T cell repertoires in COVID-19. Study-level information: Some COVID-19 samples were acute and others convalescent; all came from the United States, Italy and Spain. In each case, the material was cDNA or gDNA derived from T cells, B-cell-depleted T cells, or PBMCs.

This clonotype was sampled from a man aged 35-49 years with acute or convalescent COVID-19. Sequenced material: peripheral blood. The rearrangement joins TRBV5-1 to TRBJ2-7; maybe TRBD1 (6 bases). The CDR3 region is CASSLAGSRAGDPSYEQYF. The CDR3, as DNA: TGCGCCAGCAGCTTGGCCGGTTCAAGAGCAGGGGACCCCTCCTACGAGCAGTACTTC.